This TCR beta chain derives from a study of post-analysis software for immune sequencing data. Findings of the study overall: TRBV segments more frequent in patients than in controls numbered a few and included TRBV5-6, TRBV5-1 and TRBV20-1.

Researchers reported that TCR beta cDNA libraries carried unique molecular identifiers. TCRdb reprocessed the PCR reads via MiXCR and lists one record per CDR3 protein. The table lists roughly 800,000 distinct CDR3 sequences, roughly 50% of them singletons. A note on this clonotype: What it recognizes is unknown.

CDR1 KGHSH and CDR2 LQKENI come from the germline V gene. Trimming cost V 6 bases and J 2 bases, with 15 bases left between them. The CDR3 is 15 residues long. The sequencing input was blood. This chain connects TRBV18 to TRBJ2-3; tentative D call: TRBD1 (6 bases). The source is a girl aged 10 to 17 with multiple sclerosis. The CDR3 loop is CASSRLGTNTDTQYF. Here the CDR3 DNA reads TGTGCCAGCTCCCGACTCGGGACAAACACAGATACGCAGTATTTT. Based on the CDR3 plus reference TRBV18 and TRBJ2-3, the full variable domain is NAGVMQNPRHLVRRRGQEARLRCSPMKGHSHVYWYRQLPEEGLKFMVYLQKENIIDESGMPKERFSAEFPKEGPSILRIQQVVRGDSAAYFCASSRLGTNTDTQYFGPGTRLTVL.